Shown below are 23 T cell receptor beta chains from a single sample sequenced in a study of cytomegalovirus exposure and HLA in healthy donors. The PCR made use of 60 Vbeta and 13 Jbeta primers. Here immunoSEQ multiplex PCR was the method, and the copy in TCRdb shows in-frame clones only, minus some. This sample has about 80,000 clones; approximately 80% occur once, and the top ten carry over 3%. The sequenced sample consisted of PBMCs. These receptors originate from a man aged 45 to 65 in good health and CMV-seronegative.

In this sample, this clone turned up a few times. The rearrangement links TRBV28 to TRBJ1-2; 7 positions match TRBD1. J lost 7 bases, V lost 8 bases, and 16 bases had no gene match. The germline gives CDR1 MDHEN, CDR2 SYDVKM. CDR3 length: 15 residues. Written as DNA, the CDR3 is TGTGCCAGCCTACCAGGGGGGTCAGGGTCGGGTGGCTACACCTTC. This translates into CASLPGGSGSGGYTF.

CDR3: CASSLGTGGNGYTF. The CDR3 DNA reads as TGTGCCAGCTCCCTGGGAACAGGGGGAAATGGCTACACCTTC. V usage is TRBV18 and J usage is TRBJ1-2; 8 bases line up with TRBD1. The germline V gene encodes CDR1 KGHSH and CDR2 LQKENI. V lost 6 bases to trimming and J lost 6 bases; unmatched junction nucleotides: 9. The CDR3 loop spans 14 amino acids.

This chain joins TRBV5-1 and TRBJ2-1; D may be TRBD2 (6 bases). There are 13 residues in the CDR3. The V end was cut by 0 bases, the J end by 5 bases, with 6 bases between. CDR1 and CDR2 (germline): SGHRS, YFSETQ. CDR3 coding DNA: TGCGCCAGCAGCTTGGGGGGGGACAATGAGCAGTTCTTC. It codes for CASSLGGDNEQFF.

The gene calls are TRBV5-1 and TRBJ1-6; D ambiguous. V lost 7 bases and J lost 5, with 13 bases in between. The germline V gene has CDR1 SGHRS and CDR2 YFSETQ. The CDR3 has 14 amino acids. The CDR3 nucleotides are TGCGCCAGCTCCCCGGCGGCAGATAATTCACCCCTCCACTTT. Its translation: CASSPAADNSPLHF.

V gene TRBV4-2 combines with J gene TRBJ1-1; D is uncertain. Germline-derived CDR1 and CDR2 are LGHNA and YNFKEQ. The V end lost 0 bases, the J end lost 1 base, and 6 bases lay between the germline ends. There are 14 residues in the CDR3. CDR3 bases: TGTGCCAGCAGCCAAGACAGTTGGAACACTGAAGCTTTCTTT. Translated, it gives CASSQDSWNTEAFF.

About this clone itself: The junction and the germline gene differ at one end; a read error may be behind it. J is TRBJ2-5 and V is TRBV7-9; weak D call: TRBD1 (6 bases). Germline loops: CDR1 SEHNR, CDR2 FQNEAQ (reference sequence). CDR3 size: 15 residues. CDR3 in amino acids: CSSSSTGWVEETQYF. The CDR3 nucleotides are TGTTCCAGCAGCTCCACAGGGTGGGTAGAAGAGACCCAGTACTTC.

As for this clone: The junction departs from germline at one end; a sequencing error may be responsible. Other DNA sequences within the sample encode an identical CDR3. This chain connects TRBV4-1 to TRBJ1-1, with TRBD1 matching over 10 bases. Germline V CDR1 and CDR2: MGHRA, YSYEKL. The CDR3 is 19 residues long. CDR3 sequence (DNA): TGCGCCAGTAGCCAAGGGAAGACAGGGGGCTTGATTCCGGACACTGAAGCTTTCTTT. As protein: CASSQGKTGGLIPDTEAFF.

CDR3 amino acids: CASKVTGSTDTQYF. In DNA, the CDR3 is TGTGCCAGTAAAGTGACAGGTAGCACAGATACGCAGTATTTT. This chain joins TRBV19 and TRBJ2-3, with D possibly TRBD1 on 6 matching bases. Germline V gene sequence: CDR1 LNHDA, CDR2 SQIVND (reference sequence). The CDR3 is 14 amino acids. The V and J ends lost 7 bases and 0 bases respectively, with 11 bases between them. The full variable domain, rest sourced from reference TRBV19 and TRBJ2-3, is DGGITQSPKYLFRKEGQNVTLSCEQNLNHDAMYWYRQDPGQGLRLIYYSQIVNDFQKGDIAEGYSVSREKKESFPLTVTSAQKNPTAFYLCASKVTGSTDTQYFGPGTRLTVL.

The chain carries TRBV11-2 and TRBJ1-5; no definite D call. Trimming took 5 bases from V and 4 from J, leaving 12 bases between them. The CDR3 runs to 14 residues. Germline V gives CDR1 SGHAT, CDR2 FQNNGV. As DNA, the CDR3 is TGTGCCAGCAGCCCCGACCAGGTTAATCAGCCCCAGCATTTT. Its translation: CASSPDQVNQPQHF.

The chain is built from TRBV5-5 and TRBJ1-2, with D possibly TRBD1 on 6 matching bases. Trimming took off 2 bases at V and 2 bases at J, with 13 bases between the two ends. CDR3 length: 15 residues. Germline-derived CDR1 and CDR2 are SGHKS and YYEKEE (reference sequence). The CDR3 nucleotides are TGTGCCAGCAGCTTTACGGGGGGGCTCAACTATGGCTACACCTTC. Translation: CASSFTGGLNYGYTF.

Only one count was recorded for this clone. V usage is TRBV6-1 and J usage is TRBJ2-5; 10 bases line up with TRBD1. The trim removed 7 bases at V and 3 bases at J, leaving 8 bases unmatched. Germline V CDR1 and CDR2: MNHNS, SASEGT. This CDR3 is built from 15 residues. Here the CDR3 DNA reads TGTGCCAGCATGGGGTGGGACAGGGGTAAAGAGACCCAGTACTTC. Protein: CASMGWDRGKETQYF.

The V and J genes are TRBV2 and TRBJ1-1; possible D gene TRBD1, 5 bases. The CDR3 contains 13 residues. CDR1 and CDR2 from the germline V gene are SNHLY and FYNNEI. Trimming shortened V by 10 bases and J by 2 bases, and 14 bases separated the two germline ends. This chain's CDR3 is CATTRGENTEAFF. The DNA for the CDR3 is TGTGCCACCACCCGGGGGGAAAACACTGAAGCTTTCTTT. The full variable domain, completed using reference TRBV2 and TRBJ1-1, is EPEVTQTPSHQVTQMGQEVILRCVPISNHLYFYWYRQILGQKVEFLVSFYNNEISEKSEIFDDQFSVERPDGSNFTLKIRSTKLEDSAMYFCATTRGENTEAFFGQGTRLTVV.

In DNA, the CDR3 is TGTGCCAGCAGCTTCAGGGACTATAGCAATCAGCCCCAGCATTTT. Its translation is CASSFRDYSNQPQHF. J is TRBJ1-5 and V is TRBV11-2, with D possibly matching TRBD1 (5 bases). CDR1 is SGHAT, CDR2 FQNNGV, per germline. Trimming stripped 3 bases from V and 0 bases from J, with 9 bases between. The CDR3 is 15 amino acids.

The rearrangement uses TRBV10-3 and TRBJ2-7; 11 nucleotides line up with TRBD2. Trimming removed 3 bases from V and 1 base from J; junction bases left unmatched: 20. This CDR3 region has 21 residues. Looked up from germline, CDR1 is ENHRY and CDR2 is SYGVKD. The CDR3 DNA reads TGTGCCATCAGTGACCCGGGCCGACTAGCGGGGACTAAGCCCCCTTCCTACGAGCAGTACTTC. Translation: CAISDPGRLAGTKPPSYEQYF.

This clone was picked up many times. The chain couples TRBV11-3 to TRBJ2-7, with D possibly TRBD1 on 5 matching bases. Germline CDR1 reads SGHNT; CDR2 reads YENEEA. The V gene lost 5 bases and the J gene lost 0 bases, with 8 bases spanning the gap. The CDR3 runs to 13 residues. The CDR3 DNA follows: TGTGCCAGCAGCCCTGACAGCTCCTACGAGCAGTACTTC. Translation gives CASSPDSSYEQYF.

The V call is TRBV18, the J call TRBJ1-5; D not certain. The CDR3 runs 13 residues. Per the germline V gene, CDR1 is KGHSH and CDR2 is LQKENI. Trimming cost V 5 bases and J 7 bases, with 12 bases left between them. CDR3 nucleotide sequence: TGTGCCAGCTCAGAGGGTGGTGGGCAGCCCCAGCATTTT. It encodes CASSEGGGQPQHF.

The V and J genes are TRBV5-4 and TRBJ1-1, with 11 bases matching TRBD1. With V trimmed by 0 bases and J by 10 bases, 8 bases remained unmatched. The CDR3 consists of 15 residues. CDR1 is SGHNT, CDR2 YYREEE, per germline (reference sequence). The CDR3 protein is CASSLAAGQGALAFF. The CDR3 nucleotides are TGTGCCAGCAGCTTGGCTGCTGGACAGGGGGCCCTAGCTTTCTTT.

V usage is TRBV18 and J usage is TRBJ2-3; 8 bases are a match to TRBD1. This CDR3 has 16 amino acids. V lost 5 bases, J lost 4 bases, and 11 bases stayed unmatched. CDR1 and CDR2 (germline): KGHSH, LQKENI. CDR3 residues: CASSTAGTGSPDTQYF. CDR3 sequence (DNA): TGTGCCAGCTCAACAGCCGGGACAGGATCCCCAGATACGCAGTATTTT. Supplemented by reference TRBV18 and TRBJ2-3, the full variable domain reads NAGVMQNPRHLVRRRGQEARLRCSPMKGHSHVYWYRQLPEEGLKFMVYLQKENIIDESGMPKERFSAEFPKEGPSILRIQQVVRGDSAAYFCASSTAGTGSPDTQYFGPGTRLTVL.

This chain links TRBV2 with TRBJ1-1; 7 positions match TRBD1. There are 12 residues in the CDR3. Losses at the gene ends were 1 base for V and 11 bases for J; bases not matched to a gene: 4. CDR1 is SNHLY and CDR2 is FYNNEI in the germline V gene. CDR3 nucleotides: TGTGCCAGCAGTGAAGGCCAGGGGGTGGCTTTCTTT. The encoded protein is CASSEGQGVAFF. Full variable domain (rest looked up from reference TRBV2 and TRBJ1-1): EPEVTQTPSHQVTQMGQEVILRCVPISNHLYFYWYRQILGQKVEFLVSFYNNEISEKSEIFDDQFSVERPDGSNFTLKIRSTKLEDSAMYFCASSEGQGVAFFGQGTRLTVV.

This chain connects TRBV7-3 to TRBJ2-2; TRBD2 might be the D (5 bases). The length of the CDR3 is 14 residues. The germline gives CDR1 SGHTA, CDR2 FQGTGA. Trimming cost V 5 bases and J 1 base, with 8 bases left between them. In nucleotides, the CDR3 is TGTGCCAGCAGCCCGGGGAAGAACACCGGGGAGCTGTTTTTT. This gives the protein CASSPGKNTGELFF.

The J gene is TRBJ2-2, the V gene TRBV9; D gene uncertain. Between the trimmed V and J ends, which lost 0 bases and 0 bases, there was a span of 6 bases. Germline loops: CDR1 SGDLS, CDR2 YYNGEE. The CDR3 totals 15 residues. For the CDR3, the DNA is TGTGCCAGCAGCGTAGTACACGCGAACACCGGGGAGCTGTTTTTT. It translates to CASSVVHANTGELFF.

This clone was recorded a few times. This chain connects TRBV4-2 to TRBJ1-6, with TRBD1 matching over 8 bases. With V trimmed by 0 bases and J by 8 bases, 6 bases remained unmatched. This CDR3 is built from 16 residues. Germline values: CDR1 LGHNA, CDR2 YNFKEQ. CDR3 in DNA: TGTGCCAGCAGCCAAGAAGTAAACAGGGGGTATTCACCCCTCCACTTT. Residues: CASSQEVNRGYSPLHF.

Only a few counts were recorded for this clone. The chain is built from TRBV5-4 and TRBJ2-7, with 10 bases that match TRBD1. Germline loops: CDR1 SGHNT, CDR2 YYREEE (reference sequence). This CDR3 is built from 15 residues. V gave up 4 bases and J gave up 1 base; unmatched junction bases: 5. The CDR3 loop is CASSRPGQGSYEQYF. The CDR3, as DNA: TGTGCCAGCAGCCGACCGGGACAGGGGTCCTACGAGCAGTACTTC.